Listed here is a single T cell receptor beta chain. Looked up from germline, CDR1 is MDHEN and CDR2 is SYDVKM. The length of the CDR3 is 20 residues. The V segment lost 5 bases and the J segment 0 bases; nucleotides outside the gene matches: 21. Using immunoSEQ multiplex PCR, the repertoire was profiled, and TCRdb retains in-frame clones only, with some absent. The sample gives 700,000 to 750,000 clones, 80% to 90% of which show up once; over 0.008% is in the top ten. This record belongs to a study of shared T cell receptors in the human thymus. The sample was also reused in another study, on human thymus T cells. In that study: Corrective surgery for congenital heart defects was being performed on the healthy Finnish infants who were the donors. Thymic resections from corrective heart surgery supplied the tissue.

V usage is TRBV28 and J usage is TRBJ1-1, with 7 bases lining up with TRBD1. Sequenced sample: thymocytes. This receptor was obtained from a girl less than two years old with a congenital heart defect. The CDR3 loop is CASSPLDRDSGGRVNTEAFF. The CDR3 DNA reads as TGTGCCAGCAGTCCCCTCGACAGGGATAGTGGCGGGCGGGTGAACACTGAAGCTTTCTTT.